This T cell receptor beta chain was recorded in a study of shared clonotypes between healthy human individuals. In the study overall: Each donor's CD4 naive and CD4 memory cells filled three plates apiece, CD8 naive two, and CD8 memory one. Study observations and caveats: Generation probability values for non-shared clonotypes were lower than those for clonotypes shared by all four donors.

Naive CD8 cells were CD45RO-negative, positively selected for CCR7, excluding terminally differentiated effector memory CD45RA+ cells. Within Nashville, Tennessee resided all donors, each a Caucasian adult. The V and J ends lost 3 bases and 5 bases, in that order; junction bases with no gene match: 3. The germline V gene encodes CDR1 MGHRA and CDR2 YSYEKL. The CDR3 sequence is 15 residues long. Points on this clone: Its antigen is currently unknown.

Per sorted-subset replicate PCR, input was 200 to 250 ng DNA, representing around 30,000 T cell genomes. Data came from immunoSEQ multiplex PCR; TCRdb stores just in-frame clones and leaves some out. The sample records about 580,000 clones, 95% to 98% being singletons. Sequences were obtained from naive CD8+ T cells sorted from blood. This sequence joins TRBV4-1 and TRBJ2-1; 11 bases fit TRBD2. The TCR sequence derives from a man aged 30-40 years in good health. In nucleotides, the CDR3 is TGCGCCAGCAGCCATAGCGGGAGGGGGGACAATGAGCAGTTCTTC. It is translated as CASSHSGRGDNEQFF.